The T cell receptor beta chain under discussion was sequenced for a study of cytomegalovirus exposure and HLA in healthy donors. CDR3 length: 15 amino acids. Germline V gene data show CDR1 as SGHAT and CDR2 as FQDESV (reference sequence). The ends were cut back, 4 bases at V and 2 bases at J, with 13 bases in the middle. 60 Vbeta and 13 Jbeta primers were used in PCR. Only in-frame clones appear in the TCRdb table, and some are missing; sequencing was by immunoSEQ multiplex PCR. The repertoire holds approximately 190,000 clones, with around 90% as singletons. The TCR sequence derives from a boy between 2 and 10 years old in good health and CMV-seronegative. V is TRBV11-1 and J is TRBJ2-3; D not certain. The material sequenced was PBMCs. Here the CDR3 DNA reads TGTGCCAGCAGCTCCCAGGTCGCGCTCACAGATACGCAGTATTTT. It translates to CASSSQVALTDTQYF. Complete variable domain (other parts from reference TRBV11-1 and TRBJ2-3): EAEVAQSPRYKITEKSQAVAFWCDPISGHATLYWYRQILGQGPELLVQFQDESVVDDSQLPKDRFSAERLKGVDSTLKIQPAELGDSAMYLCASSSQVALTDTQYFGPGTRLTVL.